Included here is one T cell receptor (beta chain) sequence, with context. The antigen remains unidentified. The CDR3 extends over 16 amino acids. V gave up 6 bases and J gave up 2 bases, with 17 bases separating them. This sample stems from a study of T-cell reconstitution after alpha-beta-depleted transplantation in children. Notes on the study in general: Fresh T-cell production supplied most of the T-cell counts and diversity seen one year after transplant. Several hundred rapidly expanded clones from non-depleted graft cells reportedly supplied alpha-beta T cells about two months post-transplant.

Molecular barcoding with unique molecular identifiers was used for the TCRbeta library. TCRdb called the PCR reads again in MiXCR, with one record for every CDR3 protein. Of about 830,000 distinct CDR3 sequences listed, 15% to 20% were seen once; the top ten hold just under 5%. This clonotype originated in a male patient aged 10 to 17 who had a stem cell transplant for acute lymphoblastic leukemia, so the T cells may come from the graft donor. V and J are TRBV12-3 or TRBV12-4 and TRBJ2-1, with D perhaps matching TRBD1 (6 bases). Sequences were derived from PBMCs, mostly from graft donor cells, sampled 360 days after TCRalphabeta/CD19-depleted stem cell transplant. The CDR3 DNA reads TGTGCCAGCAGCCCGTCAGGGGTCATAACCTACAATGAGCAGTTCTTC. This encodes CASSPSGVITYNEQFF.